This paragraph covers one TCR beta chain sequence. As part of library construction, unique molecular identifiers were attached to individual cDNA molecules. TCRdb redid the calling of the 5' RACE reads with MiXCR, one entry per CDR3 protein. Of some 87,000 distinct CDR3 sequences listed, around 13% are singletons. The data were obtained in a study of early T cells in non-severe SARS-CoV-2 infection. About the study: Chains were unpaired, as sequencing was done on bulk RNA from unsorted whole blood.

CDR1 and CDR2 (germline): MNHEY, SVGEGT. This CDR3 has 15 amino acids. V dropped 2 bases and J dropped 0 bases, with 9 bases sitting between them. The sequencing input was whole blood. The receptor was isolated from an adult who was a healthcare worker with PCR-confirmed SARS-CoV-2 infection or an uninfected control (not recorded which). The chain recombines TRBV6-2 or TRBV6-3 with TRBJ2-3; D gene ambiguous. CDR3 loop: CASSYGAPSTDTQYF. CDR3 DNA: TGTGCCAGCAGTTACGGTGCCCCGAGCACAGATACGCAGTATTTT.